This is a list of T cell receptor beta chains from one sample in a study of CXCR3-negative and CXCR3-positive naive CD8 T cells. TCRdb reworked the 5' RACE reads into one entry per CDR3 protein, no DNA. The sample holds some 140,000 distinct CDR3 sequences. Sample: naive CXCR3+ CD8+ T cells from blood. Receptors were obtained from a human donor in good health. Some clones in this sample may be carry-over from other donors' samples. Both conserved end residues are part of each CDR3.

>TRBV5-4|TRBJ2-1|16
CASSFSRLAGDNEQFF
>TRBV20-1|TRBJ1-5|15
CSASTPRQDNQPQHF
>TRBV7-8|TRBJ2-1|16
CASSLDINSGGPWKFF
>TRBV7-6|TRBJ2-7|15
CASSLGSGSSYEQYF
>TRBV12-3/TRBV12-4|TRBJ2-7|13
CASSYGDANEQYF
>TRBV29-1|TRBJ1-3|11
CSVDVGNTIYF
>TRBV30|TRBJ2-5|14
CAWSPGLAKETQYF
>TRBV28|TRBJ2-7|17
CASSQGLAGEISYEQYF
>TRBV28|TRBJ2-1|14
CASSLGLAVNEQFF
>TRBV12-3/TRBV12-4|TRBJ1-1|15
CASSPQGAVNTEAFF
>TRBV7-6|TRBJ1-1|12
CASSPASAEAFF
>TRBV29-1|TRBJ2-7|14
CSATPLGSSYEQYF
>TRBV12-3/TRBV12-4|TRBJ1-4|14
CASSLWATHEKLFF
>TRBV4-3|TRBJ2-7|14
CASSQDGTSYEQYF
>TRBV19|TRBJ1-3|16
CASSIGMGISGNTIYF
>TRBV5-1|TRBJ1-1|15
CASSLGSGRGTEAFF
>TRBV29-1|TRBJ1-5|16
CSVVTGGPYSNQPQHF
>TRBV3-1|TRBJ2-3|17
CASSPRLAGASTDTQYF
>TRBV15|TRBJ2-7|13
CATSKDGIYEQYF
>TRBV29-1|TRBJ1-5|16
CSVKLPGQGARQPQHF
>TRBV5-1|TRBJ2-2|16
CASSPRGGANTGELFF
>TRBV5-1|TRBJ1-1|17
CASSLELGGDLFTEAFF
>TRBV18|TRBJ2-4|15
CASSLIRDPKNIQYF
>TRBV27|TRBJ2-7|15
CASSLSGAISYEQYF